A selection of T cell receptor beta chains follows, all from one sample in a study of blood T cell repertoires in COVID-19. Assay: immunoSEQ multiplex PCR; the TCRdb copy retains only in-frame clones and omits some. The table lists about 160,000 clones, over 80% of them singletons. The material sequenced was peripheral blood. These receptors were collected from a man aged 65-85 years who had recovered from COVID-19. Both conserved end residues are part of each CDR3.

V	J	CDR3
TRBV5-1	TRBJ1-2	CASSSKGASGANYGYTF
TRBV5-1	TRBJ2-2	CASSTGLAGAGGELFF
TRBV7-3	TRBJ1-1	CASSSTGNTEAFF
TRBV7-2	TRBJ2-5	CASNRGGLAEETQYF
TRBV10-2	TRBJ2-1	CASSVLAGGLNEQFF
TRBV7-6	TRBJ2-1	CASSSGSLRFNEQFF
TRBV19	TRBJ2-2	CASKEVNTGELFF
TRBV5-1	TRBJ1-2	CASSSDSFGGYTF
TRBV15	TRBJ2-2	CATSRDLLAGGGELFF
TRBV5-1	TRBJ2-2	CASRRTGGPGELFF
TRBV6-6	TRBJ2-7	CATTRGLSYEQYF
TRBV27	TRBJ2-2	CASRQLAGVTGELFF
TRBV7-9	TRBJ1-2	CASSSLAANYGYTF
TRBV7-2	TRBJ2-5	CASSSNGGGGETQYF
TRBV7-2	TRBJ2-1	CASSSHQAGVNNEQFF
TRBV19	TRBJ1-2	CASSIDEGQGYGYTF
TRBV27	TRBJ1-4	CASSEERGTHRQKLFF
TRBV9	TRBJ2-1	CASSPRVGTGNNEQFF
TRBV5-5	TRBJ2-3	CASSIGQGRTDTQYF
TRBV30	TRBJ2-1	CAGGQGPEQFF
TRBV4-1	TRBJ2-5	CASSQEERGETQYF
TRBV5-1	TRBJ2-3	CASSSGLAGGQVQYF
TRBV5-1	TRBJ2-1	CASSSFGAAEGNEQFF
TRBV5-8	TRBJ1-6	CASSSQLTNSYNSPLHF
TRBV7-9	TRBJ2-7	CASSYGTGGYEQYF
TRBV3-1/TRBV3-2	TRBJ2-1	CASSQTRNNEQFF
TRBV5-5	TRBJ1-1	CASSRDYRNTEAFF
TRBV3-1/TRBV3-2	TRBJ2-5	CASSQESRDFRETQYF
TRBV7-2	TRBJ2-7	CASSFGGSPTYEQYF
TRBV7-9	TRBJ1-1	CASSFGPNTEAFF
TRBV12-5	TRBJ2-1	CASVSSGAPGNEQFF
TRBV4-2	TRBJ1-1	CASSTRSGTGDSEAFF
TRBV3-1/TRBV3-2	TRBJ2-7	CASSQDTGQGAREQYF
TRBV5-1	TRBJ2-1	CASSLFGLDEQFF
TRBV7-2	TRBJ2-7	CASRAGTGYEQYF
TRBV12-3/TRBV12-4	TRBJ2-7	CASSTDKADEQYF
TRBV19	TRBJ2-2	CASRGLAGSVRDGELFF
TRBV19	TRBJ2-5	CASSTQDQETQYF
TRBV6-1	TRBJ1-2	CASSELSGYTF
TRBV11-2	TRBJ2-7	CASSSRLAGREQYF
TRBV9	TRBJ1-4	CASSPLSGTNEKLFF